The TCR beta chain under discussion was sequenced for a study of OX40 agonist ivuxolimab in advanced cancers. Study-wide background: Treatment received earlier with anti-PD-1, anti-PD-L1 or anti-CTLA-4 agents was allowed, and over 35% had some. Overall study results and limits: Normalized expansion of T-cell clones was also low for some nonresponders.

Sequenced by immunoSEQ multiplex PCR; TCRdb stores in-frame clones only, minus some. The data contain 15,000 or so clones, 80% of them singletons. As to this clone: The target antigen is unknown.

V gave up 4 bases and J gave up 2 bases, with 16 bases separating them. This CDR3 contains 16 residues. The germline V gene has CDR1 SGHRS and CDR2 YFSETQ. The TCR comes from an adult with an advanced solid tumor such as melanoma, head and neck, liver or kidney cancer. The chain is built from TRBV5-1 and TRBJ2-4; D remains ambiguous. Specimen: CD4+ or CD8+ T cells sorted from blood, collected in a trial of the OX40 agonist ivuxolimab. CDR3 residues: CASSGVGRDPKNIQYF. CDR3 nucleotides: TGCGCCAGCAGCGGGGTAGGGCGCGATCCCAAAAACATTCAGTACTTC.